The sequence of this T cell receptor beta chain was determined in a study of T cell responses to AZD1222 COVID-19 vaccine (dated by TCRdb to the early 2020s). In terms of the full investigation: A total of roughly 240 trial participants underwent TCR sequencing, of whom 207 received two doses of AZD1222 and about 26 received two doses of the MenACWY control vaccine. Enrollment into the trials was organized by age into subgroups of 18-55, 56-69 and 70-plus years, and those subgroups contained approximately 160, 26 and 62 TCR-sequenced participants, respectively. The paper's findings and limits, for the study overall: Because no day 14 peak-response samples were available, the repertoires could be characterized only after the peak T cell response. Vaccine-associated CD4 TCRs spanned the whole spike protein, with dominant responses in regions 160-218 and 743-854. In the small 56-69-year group, the increase in depth fell short of significance, most likely because of low power. Most participants were white British and females outnumbered males, and the authors suggested that clonal diversity may have been underestimated. Reportedly, close to half of the unique spike-specific TCRs recognized epitopes lying outside the regions that are mutated in the B.1.351 and B.1.1.7 variants. Conclusions about previously exposed vaccinees are limited, since just five or six AZD1222 recipients were seropositive for SARS-CoV-2 at baseline. After two AZD1222 doses, both the breadth and the depth of spike-specific TCRs were significantly higher than at day 0 and than in MenACWY recipients.

Worth noting for this clone: No cognate antigen has been identified for it. There are no base qualities to consult, and no much larger clone falls within one base.

The CDR3 regions of human TCRbeta chains were subjected to immunosequencing. As for the original processing: TCRs in the repertoires were matched against a reference library of SARS-CoV-2-specific TCRs that had been generated with the MIRA antigen-specificity platform. Breadth meant the fraction of unique TCRs that were SARS-CoV-2-associated, whereas depth meant the fraction of total T cells that were SARS-CoV-2-associated. Using the MIRA data, every spike-specific TCR was mapped to the spike region that the TCR reacted to and assigned to either a CD4 or a CD8 class. Log10-transformed breadth and depth values were compared by one-way ANOVA with Sidak's multiple comparisons tests. The table was pulled from immuneACCESS by TCRdb, which kept in-frame rearrangements only. Such tables lose some clones; where checked, under half of the loss comes from unresolved V genes, and the rest has no known cause. That table gives V, J and clone size, and the DNA gave D and trimming. Counted in this sample were some 60,000 clones; nearly 90% of them appeared once. In total, the top ten clones hold roughly 6.1% of the sample.

V loses 1 base of germline sequence and J loses 6 bases, and the interval between the two ends is 15 bases. From its cysteine to its phenylalanine, the CDR3 spans 15 amino acids. CDR3 DNA is the only sequence kept; it has 45 bases, read in frame from the first base. CDR1 and CDR2, looked up from the germline V gene, are SGHVS and FNYEAQ. In the paper's terms, the time point label means: about 28 days (+/-7) after the second vaccine dose. AZD1222 recipients given second doses at about 4 weeks or at about 12 weeks were pooled, since spike-specific TCR depth and breadth were not found to differ between the two schedules. Vaccinee samples were obtained from the UK trials COV001 and COV002, which included a single-blind randomized controlled phase 2/3 trial of AZD1222 (ChAdOx1 nCoV-19) in healthy adults. Trial participant PBMC samples were collected at day 0 and day 28 after the second dose for TCRbeta chain sequencing.

The chain links TRBV7-6 with TRBJ2-5; TRBD2 is a weak D gene call, 7 bases matching. Sequencing used peripheral blood, obtained 28 days after the second AZD1222 dose. The origin of this receptor is an adult who received the AZD1222 COVID-19 vaccine. Here the CDR3 is given as CASSLGGGAVQTQYF. The DNA sequence is as follows: TGTGCCAGCAGCTTAGGTGGGGGGGCCGTACAGACCCAGTACTTC.